This T cell receptor (beta chain) was obtained from a study of shared clonotypes between healthy human individuals. Background on the study: CD4 naive and memory got three plates each, CD8 naive two, CD8 memory one.

Deletions cut 8 bases from V and 9 bases from J, with 11 bases between. CDR3 length: 12 residues. The germline V gene encodes CDR1 WNHNN and CDR2 SYGVQD (reference sequence). Findings and limits, study-wide: Naive subsets typically showed greater estimated richness than memory subsets.

Several immunoSEQ 96-well plates shared each subset's DNA, each plate a replicate. Replicate PCRs from sorted subsets contained about 0.2 ug DNA, which is some 29,000 T cell genomes. The data were produced by immunoSEQ multiplex PCR, yet TCRdb's version contains in-frame clones alone and is incomplete. Here the sample spans millions of clones, under 95% being singletons. Positive CCR7 selection of CD45RO-negative cells yielded the naive CD8 cells, and terminally differentiated effector memory CD45RA+ cells were excluded. Turning to this clone: Its antigen remains unidentified.

Material for sequencing was naive CD8+ T cells from PBMCs. V is TRBV10-1 and J is TRBJ1-6; D gene ambiguous. The origin of this receptor is a man aged 18-30 years in good health. Some clones in this sample may be carry-over from other donors' samples. In DNA, the CDR3 is TGCGCCAGCCCCCCACACTCTTCACCCCTCCACTTT. Amino acids: CASPPHSSPLHF.